Following are 21 T cell receptor beta chains from one sample sequenced in a study of blood T cell repertoires in COVID-19. Data came from immunoSEQ multiplex PCR; TCRdb stores just in-frame clones and leaves some out. The top ten clones hold around 2% of a sample with 250,000 to 350,000 clones, 88% of them seen once. Source material: PBMCs or T cells enriched from blood (not recorded which). The receptors here all came from a woman aged 55-70 years in a cohort exposed to, infected with or recovered from COVID-19 (not recorded which).

This chain connects TRBV6-2 or TRBV6-3 to TRBJ2-7, with D perhaps matching TRBD2 (6 bases). Per germline, CDR1 MNHEY and CDR2 SVGEGT. CDR3 length equals 15 residues. The V end lost 5 bases, the J end lost 0 bases, and 14 bases lay between the germline ends. DNA of the CDR3: TGTGCCAGCAGTGATGGACTACTAAGCTCCTACGAGCAGTACTTC. Its translation is CASSDGLLSSYEQYF.

The V and J genes are TRBV7-9 and TRBJ2-3, with D unclear. Trimming stripped 6 bases from V and 4 bases from J, with 8 bases between. The CDR3 has 12 amino acids. Per the germline V gene, CDR1 is SEHNR and CDR2 is FQNEAQ (reference sequence). CDR3 protein: CASSPTADTQYF. CDR3 nucleotides: TGTGCCAGCAGTCCCACGGCAGATACGCAGTATTTT.

The rearrangement joins TRBV7-3 to TRBJ2-1; D call uncertain. CDR3 length: 13 amino acids. Trimming shortened V by 5 bases and J by 7 bases, and 12 bases separated the two germline ends. CDR1 is SGHTA, CDR2 FQGTGA, per germline. CDR3 protein: CASSPSTWNEQFF. CDR3 DNA: TGTGCCAGCAGCCCATCGACTTGGAATGAGCAGTTCTTC.

The genes are TRBV12-3 or TRBV12-4 and TRBJ1-5; the D is unclear. This CDR3 is built from 12 residues. Trimming shortened V by 6 bases and J by 5 bases, and 8 bases separated the two germline ends. CDR3 amino acids: CASSYGDQPQHF. The CDR3 region has the DNA TGTGCCAGCAGCTACGGGGATCAGCCCCAGCATTTT.

The chain carries TRBV9 and TRBJ1-1; the match to TRBD1 covers 10 bases. The CDR3 is 14 residues long. The junction had 2 bases not matched to a gene; V was cut back by 0 bases and J by 6 bases. The V gene's germline CDR1 is SGDLS and CDR2 YYNGEE. DNA of the CDR3: TGTGCCAGCAGCGTAGCTGGACAGGGGGCTGAAGCTTTCTTT. It codes for CASSVAGQGAEAFF.

V usage is TRBV19 and J usage is TRBJ2-7; 8 bases match TRBD1. J lost 4 bases, V lost 4 bases, and 3 bases had no gene match. The CDR3 consists of 13 residues. The germline V gene has CDR1 LNHDA and CDR2 SQIVND (reference sequence). DNA for the CDR3: TGTGCCAGTAGTAAAGGACAGGGATACGAGCAGTACTTC. As protein: CASSKGQGYEQYF.

V usage is TRBV7-8 and J usage is TRBJ2-7; 12 bases agree with TRBD1. This CDR3 has 19 amino acids. Germline values: CDR1 SGHVS, CDR2 FQNEAQ. The junction had 18 bases not matched to a gene; V was cut back by 4 bases and J by 5 bases. CDR3 in amino acids: CASSYENLRDRGLSNEQYF. For the CDR3, the DNA is TGTGCCAGCAGCTATGAGAACCTCCGGGACAGGGGGCTTTCGAACGAGCAGTACTTC.

With regard to this clone: At one end the junction does not follow the germline gene, possibly because of a read error. The chain recombines TRBV28 with TRBJ2-7, with 10 nucleotides matching TRBD2. The CDR3 spans 13 residues. The germline CDR1 and CDR2 sequences are MDHEN and SYDVKM. As DNA, the CDR3 is TGTGCCAGCAGTTTTAGAAGCGGGAGGGTCGGGGACTTC. Translating it yields CASSFRSGRVGDF.

The J gene is TRBJ1-1, the V gene TRBV19; TRBD1 aligns across 7 bases. V dropped 3 bases and J dropped 1; count of bases not matched to a gene: 14. The CDR3 has 18 amino acids. Germline loops: CDR1 LNHDA, CDR2 SQIVND (reference sequence). CDR3 sequence reads: CASSIHPSRQGKNTEAFF. The CDR3 DNA follows: TGTGCCAGTAGTATCCACCCCTCTCGACAGGGAAAGAACACTGAAGCTTTCTTT. Based on the CDR3 plus reference TRBV19 and TRBJ1-1, the full variable domain is DGGITQSPKYLFRKEGQNVTLSCEQNLNHDAMYWYRQDPGQGLRLIYYSQIVNDFQKGDIAEGYSVSREKKESFPLTVTSAQKNPTAFYLCASSIHPSRQGKNTEAFFGQGTRLTVV.

This clone was seen more than once but under ten times. DNA of the CDR3: TGTGCCAGCAGTCGACAGGGATACGAGCAGTACTTC. It codes for CASSRQGYEQYF. V gene TRBV28 combines with J gene TRBJ2-7; TRBD1 aligns across 7 bases. CDR3 length equals 12 residues. Germline assignment: CDR1 MDHEN and CDR2 SYDVKM. The junction had 2 bases not matched to a gene; V was cut back by 5 bases and J by 4 bases. The full variable domain, in which reference TRBV28 and TRBJ2-7 provide the parts outside the CDR3, is DVKVTQSSRYLVKRTGEKVFLECVQDMDHENMFWYRQDPGLGLRLIYFSYDVKMKEKGDIPEGYSVSREKKERFSLILESASTNQTSMYLCASSRQGYEQYFGPGTRLTVT.

The rearrangement joins TRBV13 to TRBJ2-2; 7 nucleotides line up with TRBD2. This CDR3 region has 14 residues. Germline V lookup: CDR1 PRHDT, CDR2 FYEKMQ (reference sequence). V shed 4 bases, J shed 7 bases, and the junction held 6 bases outside the gene matches. The CDR3 loop is CASSSSGRSGELFF. The CDR3 DNA sequence: TGTGCCAGCAGCTCTAGCGGCCGGAGCGGGGAGCTGTTTTTT.

This clone appeared once. The genes are TRBV28 and TRBJ2-6; TRBD1 aligns across 8 bases. With V trimmed by 6 bases and J by 2 bases, 6 bases remained unmatched. The CDR3 length is 16 residues. CDR1 and CDR2 from the germline V gene are MDHEN and SYDVKM. The CDR3, as DNA: TGTGCCAGCAGATGGCAGGGGGCCCCTGGGGCCAACGTCCTGACTTTC. Its protein product is CASRWQGAPGANVLTF.

The V and J genes are TRBV7-3 and TRBJ2-3; TRBD2 matches at 9 bases. Germline values: CDR1 SGHTA, CDR2 FQGTGA. This CDR3 region has 18 residues. V lost 3 bases and J lost 0; bases outside the gene matches: 10. The CDR3 DNA follows: TGTGCCAGCAGCTTGGCTAGCGGGATTGGTACTAGCACAGATACGCAGTATTTT. Translation: CASSLASGIGTSTDTQYF.

The rearrangement joins TRBV7-2 to TRBJ1-6; D remains ambiguous. This CDR3 spans 12 amino acids. The germline V gene encodes CDR1 SGHTA and CDR2 FQGNSA. V shed 5 bases and J shed 9 bases, with 8 bases lying between them. The CDR3 spells CASSHRGSPLHF. DNA for the CDR3: TGTGCCAGCAGCCACCGGGGTTCACCCCTCCACTTT.

This clone occurred once. The chain carries TRBV6-2 or TRBV6-3 and TRBJ1-5; D not resolved. CDR1 MNHEY and CDR2 SVGEGT come from the germline V gene. V lost 4 bases and J 4 bases, leaving 11 bases between the germline ends. This CDR3 comprises 14 residues. CDR3 in amino acids: CASSSPGLNQPQHF. DNA of the CDR3: TGTGCCAGCAGTTCCCCAGGTCTAAATCAGCCCCAGCATTTT.

This sequence joins TRBV27 and TRBJ2-5; TRBD1 is a possible D gene (5 bases). Trimming took 2 bases from V and 2 from J, leaving 6 bases between them. Germline CDR1 MNHEY, CDR2 SMNVEV (reference sequence). The CDR3 has 13 residues. The CDR3 region has the DNA TGTGCCAGCAGTTTAAACAGGCAAGAGACCCAGTACTTC. The encoded protein is CASSLNRQETQYF.

V usage is TRBV7-9 and J usage is TRBJ1-5; 8 bases match TRBD1. Germline-derived CDR1 and CDR2 are SEHNR and FQNEAQ (reference sequence). V was clipped by 5 bases and J by 5 bases; unmatched bases: 2. There are 13 residues in the CDR3. The CDR3 loop reads CASSVTGDQPQHF. The CDR3, as DNA: TGTGCCAGCAGCGTGACAGGGGATCAGCCCCAGCATTTT.

This chain connects TRBV6-5 to TRBJ1-5; D remains unclear. This CDR3 has 13 residues. Trimming shortened V by 10 bases and J by 4 bases, and 14 bases separated the two germline ends. Germline CDR1 MNHEY, CDR2 SVGAGI. The CDR3 DNA follows: TGTGCCACCGGAGTAGGGAGAAATCAGCCCCAGCATTTT. Its protein product is CATGVGRNQPQHF.

This chain links TRBV5-1 with TRBJ2-7; 8 bases agree with TRBD1. Germline CDR1 reads SGHRS; CDR2 reads YFSETQ. Germline trimming cut 4 bases from V and 6 bases from J; bases unmatched to any gene: 6. This CDR3 is built from 13 residues. CDR3 loop: CASSAQTGGEQYF. The CDR3 region has the DNA TGCGCCAGCAGCGCCCAAACAGGGGGCGAGCAGTACTTC.

V gene TRBV7-3 combines with J gene TRBJ2-1, with 9 bases lining up with TRBD2. The J segment lost 12 bases and the V segment lost 4 bases, leaving 4 bases of the junction unmatched. This CDR3 has 12 residues. Per germline, CDR1 SGHTA and CDR2 FQGTGA. This CDR3 is CASSSYSGRQFF. Written as DNA, the CDR3 is TGTGCCAGCAGCTCCTATAGCGGGAGGCAGTTCTTC.

The chain combines TRBV28 with TRBJ2-1; TRBD2 matches at 10 bases. This CDR3 region has 13 residues. The V and J ends lost 4 bases and 12 bases, in that order; junction bases with no gene match: 6. Germline CDR1 is MDHEN and CDR2 is SYDVKM. The CDR3 loop reads CASSSGLAALQFF. Here the CDR3 DNA reads TGTGCCAGCAGTTCCGGACTAGCGGCGTTGCAGTTCTTC.